This T cell receptor beta chain emerged from a study of identical twins. TCRdb re-analysed the 5' RACE reads in MiXCR, keeping a single row per CDR3 protein. The repertoire holds approximately 250,000 distinct CDR3 sequences, with approximately 7.1% as singletons. Trimming left V 3 bases short and J 3 bases short, with 14 bases between. The CDR3 totals 15 residues. This clonotype came up many times. The same data also contributed to another study, on T cells expressing NK-cell markers.

The sample was CD8+ T cells sorted from blood. The sequence derives from a woman aged 18-35 years in good health. The V call is TRBV12-3 or TRBV12-4, the J call TRBJ2-5; tentatively, D is TRBD1 (6 bases). Written as DNA, the CDR3 is TGTGCCAGCAGTTTTTTGGTGCAGGGGAAAGAGACCCAGTACTTC. Residues: CASSFLVQGKETQYF.